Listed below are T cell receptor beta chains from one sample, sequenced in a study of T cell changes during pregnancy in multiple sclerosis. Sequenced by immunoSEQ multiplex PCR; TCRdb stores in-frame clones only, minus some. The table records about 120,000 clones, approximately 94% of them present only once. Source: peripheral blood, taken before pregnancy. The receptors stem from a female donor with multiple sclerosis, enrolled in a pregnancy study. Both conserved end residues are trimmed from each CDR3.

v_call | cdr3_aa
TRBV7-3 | ASSIGQGNTEAF
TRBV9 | ASSEGQGLIEKLF
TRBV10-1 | ASPGEREDLTDTQY
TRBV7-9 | ASSSTGVGYT
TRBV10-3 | AIKKGLDSNQPQH
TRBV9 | ASSAERLAGADTQY
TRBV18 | ASSPDRSQQF
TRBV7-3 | ASSTRLAGGETQY
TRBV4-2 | ASSLTRSISETQY
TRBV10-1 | ASSVGRAGDTQY